These 28 T cell receptor beta chains were sequenced from one sample in a study of blood T cell repertoires in COVID-19. Using immunoSEQ multiplex PCR, the repertoire was profiled, and TCRdb retains in-frame clones only, with some absent. Of about 220,000 clones in the sample, less than 90% were seen once. Sequenced input: PBMCs or T cells enriched from blood (not recorded which). All receptors derive from a woman aged 25 to 45 who had recovered from COVID-19.

The chain joins TRBV6-1 to TRBJ2-1; D not certain. This CDR3 comprises 15 residues. Germline V gene lookup returns CDR1 MNHNS and CDR2 SASEGT. V was cut by 3 bases and J by 0 bases, with 9 bases left in between. The CDR3 DNA is TGTGCCAGCAGTGAGGCAGAAAGCTCCTACAATGAGCAGTTCTTC. Translating gives CASSEAESSYNEQFF.

The chain carries TRBV5-6 and TRBJ2-1; D gene ambiguous. Trimming cost V 1 base and J 3 bases, with 2 bases left between them. The V gene's germline CDR1 is SGHDT and CDR2 YYEEEE. This CDR3 is 12 amino acids long. CDR3 region: CASSLYYNEQFF. DNA of the CDR3: TGTGCCAGCAGCTTGTACTACAATGAGCAGTTCTTC.

The V gene is TRBV27, the J gene TRBJ2-5; possibly TRBD2 for D (6 bases). V lost 5 bases and J 5 bases, leaving 15 bases between the germline ends. The CDR3 runs 14 residues. Germline-derived CDR1 and CDR2 are MNHEY and SMNVEV (reference sequence). CDR3 DNA sequence: TGTGCCAGCAGTCATAACGGAGGAGGGGAGACCCAGTACTTC. Amino acid sequence: CASSHNGGGETQYF.

The chain couples TRBV5-5 to TRBJ1-5, with D possibly TRBD1 on 6 matching bases. Germline assignment: CDR1 SGHKS and CDR2 YYEKEE (reference sequence). The V end was cut by 5 bases, the J end by 7 bases, with 19 bases between. CDR3 length equals 15 residues. CDR3 DNA sequence: TGTGCCAGCAGTCTTACAGGGAGAGGGGAACAGCCCCAGCATTTT. Its protein is CASSLTGRGEQPQHF.

In DNA form, the CDR3 reads TGTGCCAGCAGTTCTGGGACAGGGGAGCTGTTTTTT. Protein product: CASSSGTGELFF. The chain carries TRBV9 and TRBJ2-2, with D maybe TRBD1 (6 bases). Trimming left V 5 bases short and J 8 bases short, with 10 bases between. The CDR3 is 12 amino acids. CDR1 is SGDLS and CDR2 is YYNGEE in the germline V gene.

This clone was picked up one time. The gene calls are TRBV5-1 and TRBJ2-2; 13 bases match TRBD2. The CDR3 spans 18 residues. Germline V gene lookup returns CDR1 SGHRS and CDR2 YFSETQ. Trimming removed 9 bases from V and 3 bases from J; junction bases left unmatched: 14. CDR3 nucleotide sequence: TGCGCCACCCGCAAGGGACTAGCGGGATCTTTGTACACCGGGGAGCTGTTTTTT. Amino acids: CATRKGLAGSLYTGELFF.

This chain links TRBV3-1 (or the pseudogene TRBV3-2) with TRBJ1-2, with TRBD1 matching 7 bases. The CDR3 consists of 15 residues. Per the germline V gene, CDR1 is LGHDT and CDR2 is YNNKEL (reference sequence). The V gene end was trimmed by 1 base and the J gene end by 8 bases; junction bases not matched to a gene: 10. The CDR3 region has the DNA TGTGCCAGCAGCCAAGTGGCCAGGGGGAACGTGGGCTACACCTTC. This gives the protein CASSQVARGNVGYTF.

The table lists this clone with a count of one. This rearrangement joins TRBV9 to TRBJ2-1; a weak D match, TRBD2 (6 bases). The germline CDR1 and CDR2 sequences are SGDLS and YYNGEE. The CDR3 consists of 16 residues. The germline V and J ends were trimmed by 4 bases and 1 base, with 15 bases remaining between them. CDR3 region: CASSPPSGTSYNEQFF. Written as DNA, the CDR3 is TGTGCCAGCAGCCCTCCGTCCGGGACTTCCTACAATGAGCAGTTCTTC. The full variable domain, rest sourced from reference TRBV9 and TRBJ2-1, is DSGVTQTPKHLITATGQRVTLRCSPRSGDLSVYWYQQSLDQGLQFLIQYYNGEERAKGNILERFSAQQFPDLHSELNLSSLELGDSALYFCASSPPSGTSYNEQFFGPGTRLTVL.

Written as DNA, the CDR3 is TGTGCCAGCAGCACTGACTCGGGACAGCTTTATGGCTACACCTTC. Its translation: CASSTDSGQLYGYTF. The genes are TRBV5-4 and TRBJ1-2; 7 bases align to TRBD1. The CDR3 spans 15 residues. Germline lookup yields CDR1 SGHNT and CDR2 YYREEE (reference sequence). The V gene end was trimmed by 4 bases and the J gene end by 5 bases; junction bases not matched to a gene: 11.

CDR3 sequence reads: CASSLVRVGGYTF. The CDR3 bases are TGTGCCAGCAGCTTAGTGAGGGTTGGCGGCTACACCTTC. The rearrangement joins TRBV7-2 to TRBJ1-2, with D unclear. CDR1 is SGHTA and CDR2 is FQGNSA in the germline V gene. The CDR3 has 13 amino acids. With 1 base removed from V and 8 bases from J, the gap between germline ends came to 11 bases. The full variable domain, in which reference TRBV7-2 and TRBJ1-2 provide the parts outside the CDR3, is GAGVSQSPSNKVTEKGKDVELRCDPISGHTALYWYRQSLGQGLEFLIYFQGNSAPDKSGLPSDRFSAERTGGSVSTLTIQRTQQEDSAVYLCASSLVRVGGYTFGSGTRLTVV.

This clone appeared a single time. This chain joins TRBV7-2 and TRBJ2-5; D is unclear. Germline V CDR1 and CDR2: SGHTA, FQGNSA. The CDR3 has 14 amino acids. V lost 5 bases to trimming and J lost 5 bases, with 15 bases between them. The CDR3 spells CASSPPPGGETQYF. The DNA for the CDR3 is TGTGCCAGCAGCCCCCCCCCGGGTGGCGAGACCCAGTACTTC.

The chain is built from TRBV7-8 and TRBJ1-2, with 7 bases matching TRBD1. J gave up 1 base and V 5 bases, and 16 bases lay outside the gene matches. CDR1 and CDR2 from the germline V gene are SGHVS and FQNEAQ. The CDR3 has 18 residues. Written as DNA, the CDR3 is TGTGCCAGCAGCCCGGGGGAAGGAGGGGGCGTTTATAACTATGGCTACACCTTC. This codes for CASSPGEGGGVYNYGYTF.

This chain links TRBV6-1 with TRBJ1-2; unclear D gene. CDR1 is MNHNS, CDR2 SASEGT, per germline. V was trimmed by 0 bases and J by 2 bases, leaving 13 bases between them. The CDR3 totals 16 residues. The CDR3 DNA reads TGTGCCAGCAGTGAAGCCCAGGAGGGCACAAACTATGGCTACACCTTC. It encodes CASSEAQEGTNYGYTF.

This chain uses TRBV7-2 with TRBJ2-1, with D possibly TRBD2 on 6 matching bases. The V gene's germline CDR1 is SGHTA and CDR2 FQGNSA. V lost 5 bases to trimming and J lost 8 bases, with 16 bases between them. The CDR3 runs to 14 residues. CDR3 bases: TGTGCCAGCAGCCCCCGTGGGACTCACCATGAGCAGTTCTTC. Encoded protein: CASSPRGTHHEQFF. The full variable domain, in which reference TRBV7-2 and TRBJ2-1 provide the parts outside the CDR3, is GAGVSQSPSNKVTEKGKDVELRCDPISGHTALYWYRQSLGQGLEFLIYFQGNSAPDKSGLPSDRFSAERTGGSVSTLTIQRTQQEDSAVYLCASSPRGTHHEQFFGPGTRLTVL.

V usage is TRBV27 and J usage is TRBJ1-1; 7 nucleotides match TRBD1. The germline CDR1 and CDR2 sequences are MNHEY and SMNVEV (reference sequence). With V trimmed by 3 bases and J by 2 bases, 6 bases remained unmatched. CDR3 length: 15 residues. The CDR3 loop is CASSFRAGGNTEAFF. The CDR3 bases are TGTGCCAGCAGTTTTAGAGCAGGGGGAAACACTGAAGCTTTCTTT.

About this clone: One end of the junction does not line up with germline, which may come from a read error. The chain couples TRBV2 to TRBJ1-2, with 8 bases matching TRBD1. CDR3 length equals 17 residues. Germline CDR1 is SNHLY and CDR2 is FYNNEI. The CDR3 here is CASSEEPLLDREKGLFF. CDR3 coding DNA: TGTGCCAGCAGTGAAGAGCCCCTCCTGGACAGGGAAAAAGGACTATTCTTC.

The chain joins TRBV5-1 to TRBJ2-7, with 10 bases identical to TRBD1. The CDR3 is 15 amino acids. The germline V gene has CDR1 SGHRS and CDR2 YFSETQ. Trimming took 4 bases from V and 6 from J; bases not matched to a gene: 10. The CDR3 sequence: CASSPIGTGASEQYF. DNA for the CDR3: TGCGCCAGCAGCCCGATCGGGACAGGGGCCTCCGAGCAGTACTTC.

The chain uses TRBV5-1 and TRBJ2-5; TRBD2 might be the D (5 bases). This CDR3 contains 14 residues. V lost 1 base, J lost 3 bases, and 10 bases lay in between. CDR1 is SGHRS, CDR2 YFSETQ, per germline. The CDR3 loop reads CASSLLTGEETQYF. The CDR3 region has the DNA TGCGCCAGCAGCTTGCTTACCGGGGAAGAGACCCAGTACTTC.

This clone appeared once. The chain carries TRBV6-4 and TRBJ2-3; the match to TRBD2 covers 13 bases. Germline V gene lookup returns CDR1 MRHNA and CDR2 SNTAGT. The CDR3 contains 16 residues. The trim removed 6 bases at V and 4 bases at J, leaving 7 bases unmatched. The CDR3 sequence is CASSQTSGGPPDTQYF. DNA for the CDR3: TGTGCCAGCAGCCAGACTAGCGGGGGGCCACCAGATACGCAGTATTTT.

In its sample, this clone was seen once. This rearrangement joins TRBV19 to TRBJ2-3, with 10 bases aligning to TRBD1. The CDR3 length is 13 residues. Germline trimming cut 6 bases from V and 7 bases from J; bases unmatched to any gene: 4. Germline values: CDR1 LNHDA, CDR2 SQIVND (reference sequence). For the CDR3, the DNA is TGTGCCAGTAGCTCGGGACAGGGGAATACGCAGTATTTT. Its translation is CASSSGQGNTQYF.

The chain combines TRBV3-1 (or the pseudogene TRBV3-2) with TRBJ2-5, with 11 bases aligning to TRBD2. The CDR3 is made up of 17 amino acids. V dropped 0 bases and J dropped 0; count of bases not matched to a gene: 3. Germline V gene lookup returns CDR1 LGHDT and CDR2 YNNKEL (reference sequence). The CDR3 nucleotides read TGTGCCAGCAGCCAAGATCGACTAGCGGGGTACCAAGAGACCCAGTACTTC. Amino acids: CASSQDRLAGYQETQYF.

The CDR3 loop is CASSLLGQTYEQYF. In DNA, the CDR3 is TGTGCCAGCAGCTTATTAGGACAGACCTACGAGCAGTACTTC. J is TRBJ2-7 and V is TRBV7-9, with TRBD1 as a possible D gene (6 bases). CDR1 and CDR2 (germline): SEHNR, FQNEAQ (reference sequence). The CDR3 runs 14 residues. Between the trimmed V and J ends, which lost 2 bases and 2 bases, there was a span of 10 bases.

J is TRBJ1-6 and V is TRBV12-3 or TRBV12-4, with 9 bases lining up with TRBD1. Unmatched junction bases numbered 0, after V lost 5 bases and J lost 7 bases. The CDR3 has 13 residues. The CDR3 DNA reads as TGTGCCAGCAGTGGACAGGGGAATTCACCCCTCCACTTT. Amino acid sequence: CASSGQGNSPLHF.

V usage is TRBV5-5 and J usage is TRBJ1-5; tentatively, D is TRBD1 (5 bases). CDR1 is SGHKS and CDR2 is YYEKEE in the germline V gene (reference sequence). There are 15 residues in the CDR3. Trimming removed 4 bases at V and 7 bases at J, with 18 bases between. CDR3 loop: CASSLEGRGDQPQHF. The DNA for the CDR3 is TGTGCCAGCAGCCTGGAGGGTCGGGGGGACCAGCCCCAGCATTTT.

The rearrangement links TRBV27 to TRBJ1-2; D call uncertain. CDR1 is MNHEY and CDR2 is SMNVEV in the germline V gene (reference sequence). This CDR3 is built from 12 residues. Trimming took off 5 bases at V and 4 bases at J, with 8 bases between the two ends. The DNA for the CDR3 is TGTGCCAGCAGTCAGTCGGGCTATGGCTACACCTTC. Its protein is CASSQSGYGYTF.

The count of this clone is one. This chain uses TRBV6-6 with TRBJ1-5, with 10 bases matching TRBD1. This CDR3 spans 16 amino acids. Trimming cost V 5 bases and J 3 bases; bases outside gene matches: 7. Germline CDR1 is MNHNY and CDR2 is SVGAGI (reference sequence). The CDR3 is CASSARDRGLNQPQHF. CDR3 sequence (DNA): TGTGCCAGCAGTGCCCGGGACAGGGGTCTCAATCAGCCCCAGCATTTT.

This chain joins TRBV4-1 and TRBJ2-7; D might be TRBD1 (6 bases). Germline CDR1 reads MGHRA; CDR2 reads YSYEKL. The V and J ends lost 0 bases and 6 bases respectively, with 9 bases between them. CDR3 size: 13 residues. The CDR3 reads CASSQDQGREQYF. The CDR3 bases are TGCGCCAGCAGCCAAGATCAGGGGCGCGAGCAGTACTTC.

CDR3 DNA sequence: TGTGCCAGCAGCTTAGCGGGGACAGTCTATAATTCACCCCTCCACTTT. This sequence encodes CASSLAGTVYNSPLHF. The chain joins TRBV7-2 to TRBJ1-6, with 7 positions matching TRBD1. Per germline, CDR1 SGHTA and CDR2 FQGNSA. J was trimmed by 3 bases and V by 0 bases; bases with no gene match: 2. The length of the CDR3 is 16 residues.